This TCR beta chain came from a study of long-term antiretroviral therapy in people with HIV. Study results and caveats: On ART adherence, viral resistance or therapy changes, no data were available. Control repertoires displayed wider CDR3 length ranges than the HIV repertoires.

The run of the v3.0 immunoSEQ assay was at survey level. TCRdb's table, derived via immunoSEQ multiplex PCR, lists solely in-frame clones and lacks some. In the table there are more than 20,000 clones, around 76% of which are singletons. From germline, CDR1 is SGHNT and CDR2 YYREEE (reference sequence). The germline V and J ends were trimmed by 0 bases and 4 bases, with 17 bases remaining between them. CDR3 size: 17 residues. To note about this clone: What it binds is unknown.

This clonotype was obtained from a woman between 35 and 50 years old with HIV. The V gene is TRBV5-4, the J gene TRBJ2-1, with D possibly matching TRBD1 (5 bases). The sample was unsorted PBMCs, taken approximately 1.8 years before starting antiretroviral therapy. The CDR3 DNA sequence: TGTGCCAGCAGCTTGGCCTGGGGCAAAAGGAATTACAATGAGCAGTTCTTC. It yields the protein CASSLAWGKRNYNEQFF.